The 18 T cell receptor beta chains below all came from one sample that was sequenced in a study of shared clonotypes between healthy human individuals. The table came from immunoSEQ multiplex PCR; TCRdb's copy has only in-frame clones and leaves some out. The table lists 400,000 to 500,000 clones, 79% of them singletons. Sequencing was performed on PBMCs. These receptors all come from a woman aged 40 to 49 in good health. Some clones in this sample may be carry-over from other donors' samples.

J is TRBJ1-3 and V is TRBV28, with D unclear. The CDR3 contains 14 residues. The germline CDR1 and CDR2 sequences are MDHEN and SYDVKM. The germline V and J ends were trimmed by 6 bases and 11 bases, with 20 bases remaining between them. In DNA, the CDR3 is TGTGCCAGCAGAGAGACCCGTGGTGTTGGCCCCATATATTTT. Encoded protein: CASRETRGVGPIYF.

This clone has more than one count but fewer than ten. The rearrangement links TRBV28 to TRBJ1-3, with D uncertain. The V end was cut by 4 bases, the J end by 0 bases, with 7 bases between. The CDR3 spans 14 residues. Germline-derived CDR1 and CDR2 are MDHEN and SYDVKM. The CDR3, as DNA: TGTGCCAGCAGTTCAGGTCACTCTGGAAACACCATATATTTT. Its translation: CASSSGHSGNTIYF.

V gene TRBV29-1 combines with J gene TRBJ2-5, with D perhaps given as TRBD1 or TRBD2 (5 bases each). CDR1 and CDR2 from the germline V gene are SQVTM and ANQGSEA. The CDR3 loop spans 15 amino acids. V was pared by 5 bases and J by 2 bases, with 18 bases between. This CDR3 is CSVQPLGAGQETQYF. In nucleotides, the CDR3 is TGCAGCGTTCAACCCCTCGGGGCAGGGCAAGAGACCCAGTACTTC. Based on the CDR3 plus reference TRBV29-1 and TRBJ2-5, the full variable domain is SAVISQKPSRDICQRGTSLTIQCQVDSQVTMMFWYRQQPGQSLTLIATANQGSEATYESGFVIDKFPISRPNLTFSTLTVSNMSPEDSSIYLCSVQPLGAGQETQYFGPGTRLLVL.

The chain is built from TRBV28 and TRBJ2-7; D call uncertain. Germline CDR1 is MDHEN and CDR2 is SYDVKM. This CDR3 is built from 10 residues. The V and J ends lost 8 bases and 4 bases respectively, with 6 bases between them. Here the CDR3 reads CASARYEQYF. In DNA form, the CDR3 reads TGTGCCAGCGCCCGATACGAGCAGTACTTC.

With respect to this clone: Other DNA sequences in the sample encode the same CDR3. This chain uses TRBV9 with TRBJ2-5; weak D call: TRBD1 (6 bases). V lost 2 bases to trimming and J lost 1 base, with 9 bases between them. From germline, CDR1 is SGDLS and CDR2 YYNGEE. CDR3 size: 14 residues. The CDR3, as DNA: TGTGCCAGCAGCGTCGGACAGATCCAAGAGACCCAGTACTTC. Protein: CASSVGQIQETQYF.

As regards this clone: This likely reflects a read error, since a far larger clone is one base away. The J gene is TRBJ2-7, the V gene TRBV27, with 9 bases that match TRBD2. This CDR3 comprises 15 residues. Germline values: CDR1 MNHEY, CDR2 SMNVEV (reference sequence). CDR3 nucleotide sequence: TGTGCCAGCAGTGACTACCTAGCGGGACGGTACGAGCAGTGCTTC. Translation: CASSDYLAGRYEQCF.

The chain has TRBV7-6 and TRBJ2-5; the D gene is possibly TRBD2 (6 bases). CDR1 and CDR2 (germline): SGHVS, FNYEAQ. Trimming removed 5 bases at V and 2 bases at J, with 9 bases between. The CDR3 is 13 residues long. DNA of the CDR3: TGTGCCAGCAGCGGAGGGGTTCAAGAGACCCAGTACTTC. It codes for CASSGGVQETQYF.

For this clone: It may be a read error: a sequence one base away is much more abundant. The J gene is TRBJ2-5, the V gene TRBV5-4; 10 positions match TRBD1. The CDR3 has 15 amino acids. CDR1 is SGHNT and CDR2 is YYREEE in the germline V gene (reference sequence). V shed 4 bases, J shed 5 bases, and the junction held 8 bases outside the gene matches. Here the CDR3 reads CASSLATGGVETQYF. The DNA for the CDR3 is TGTGCCAGCAGCCTTGCGACAGGGGGCGTGGAGACCCAGTACTTC.

The chain combines TRBV30 with TRBJ2-5; D is uncertain. This CDR3 spans 13 amino acids. CDR1 and CDR2 (germline): GTSNPN, SVGIG (reference sequence). Trimming left V 0 bases short and J 4 bases short, with 9 bases between. CDR3 DNA: TGTGCCTGGAGTGTAAACCTGGCAGAGACCCAGTACTTC. Its translation is CAWSVNLAETQYF. Together with reference TRBV30 and TRBJ2-5, the CDR3 gives the full variable domain: SQTIHQWPATLVQPVGSPLSLECTVEGTSNPNLYWYRQAAGRGLQLLFYSVGIGQISSEVPQNLSASRPQDRQFILSSKKLLLSDSGFYLCAWSVNLAETQYFGPGTRLLVL.

The chain has TRBV5-1 and TRBJ2-7; the D call may be TRBD1 or TRBD2 (5 bases each). Per germline, CDR1 SGHRS and CDR2 YFSETQ. V gave up 2 bases and J gave up 2 bases, with 20 bases separating them. CDR3 length equals 17 residues. For the CDR3, the DNA is TGCGCCAGCAGCTTCGGGGTTTCGGGACGGCAAACCTACGAGCAGTACTTC. This sequence encodes CASSFGVSGRQTYEQYF.

The chain couples TRBV28 to TRBJ2-7; D gene uncertain. Germline-derived CDR1 and CDR2 are MDHEN and SYDVKM. This CDR3 is 14 amino acids long. V was cut by 3 bases and J by 6 bases, with 15 bases left in between. For the CDR3, the DNA is TGTGCCAGCAGTTTCTCGGATCCAAACGCCGAGCAGTACTTC. The encoded protein is CASSFSDPNAEQYF.

The rearrangement joins TRBV7-6 to TRBJ2-7; D possibly corresponds to TRBD2 (5 bases). This CDR3 spans 15 amino acids. Germline CDR1 and CDR2: SGHVS and FNYEAQ. The V end lost 2 bases, the J end lost 3 bases, and 14 bases lay between the germline ends. In nucleotides, the CDR3 is TGTGCCAGCAGCTTATCCCCCCTAGCTATCTACGAGCAGTACTTC. Protein product: CASSLSPLAIYEQYF. Based on the CDR3 plus reference TRBV7-6 and TRBJ2-7, the full variable domain is GAGVSQSPRYKVTKRGQDVALRCDPISGHVSLYWYRQALGQGPEFLTYFNYEAQQDKSGLPNDRFSAERPEGSISTLTIQRTEQRDSAMYRCASSLSPLAIYEQYFGPGTRLTVT.

There are a few counts of this clone. The DNA for the CDR3 is TGTGCCAGCAGCCCCGGGGGGACAAGCAATCAGCCCCAGCATTTT. The encoded protein is CASSPGGTSNQPQHF. V usage is TRBV25-1 and J usage is TRBJ1-5; D might be TRBD1 (6 bases). V gave up 6 bases and J gave up 1 base, with 13 bases separating them. Per germline, CDR1 MGHDK and CDR2 SYGVNS. The CDR3 consists of 15 residues. Full variable domain (rest looked up from reference TRBV25-1 and TRBJ1-5): EADIYQTPRYLVIGTGKKITLECSQTMGHDKMYWYQQDPGMELHLIHYSYGVNSTEKGDLSSESTVSRIRTEHFPLTLESARPSHTSQYLCASSPGGTSNQPQHFGDGTRLSIL.

This clone is a singleton in its sample. The rearrangement joins TRBV27 to TRBJ2-3; perhaps TRBD1 as D (6 bases). Germline lookup yields CDR1 MNHEY and CDR2 SMNVEV (reference sequence). This CDR3 spans 15 amino acids. V was trimmed by 5 bases and J by 5 bases, leaving 17 bases between them. Here the CDR3 reads CASSPSRGYGDTQYF. CDR3 DNA: TGTGCCAGCAGTCCCTCCAGGGGATATGGAGATACGCAGTATTTT.

This clone was counted between two and nine times. Its ends do not fully match the called genes, so a read error is possible. Other DNA sequences from this sample encode an identical CDR3 as well. The V and J genes are TRBV18 and TRBJ2-2, with D perhaps matching TRBD2 (5 bases). CDR1 is KGHSH and CDR2 is LQKENI in the germline V gene. The CDR3 loop spans 15 amino acids. CDR3 sequence (DNA): TGTGCCAGCTCACCTCCCCCGGGTAACACCGGGGAGCTGTCTTTT. Amino acid sequence: CASSPPPGNTGELSF.

The chain combines TRBV5-5 with TRBJ1-4; D unresolved. V lost 4 bases and J 7 bases, leaving 11 bases between the germline ends. The CDR3 runs to 13 residues. CDR1 and CDR2 (germline): SGHKS, YYEKEE (reference sequence). The CDR3 spells CASSRGPSEKLFF. The CDR3 coding sequence is TGTGCCAGCAGCCGCGGACCGAGTGAAAAACTGTTTTTT.

The chain combines TRBV7-9 with TRBJ2-3; D may be TRBD1 or TRBD2 (5 bases each). Germline assignment: CDR1 SEHNR and CDR2 FQNEAQ (reference sequence). The V end was cut by 5 bases, the J end by 2 bases, with 14 bases between. The CDR3 sequence is 15 residues long. The CDR3 DNA follows: TGTGCCAGCAGCCGGTGGAGAGGGGACACAGATACGCAGTATTTT. Amino acid sequence: CASSRWRGDTDTQYF.

The chain joins TRBV18 to TRBJ2-2, with TRBD2 as a possible D gene (6 bases). The V and J ends lost 3 bases and 0 bases respectively, with 11 bases between them. The CDR3 sequence is 16 residues long. Germline V lookup: CDR1 KGHSH, CDR2 LQKENI. The CDR3 DNA reads TGTGCCAGCTCACCGGGGACTCCCGCGAACACCGGGGAGCTGTTTTTT. This sequence encodes CASSPGTPANTGELFF.